This TCR beta chain was captured in a study of beta chain features in type 1 diabetes. Points from the study as a whole: More deletions and fewer insertions at VDJ junctions were seen in type 1 diabetes patients. TCRB CDR3s from Type 1 diabetes patients were moderately but significantly shorter in all four CD4+ subsets.

Expressed TCRB transcripts got sequenced, as all isolated RNA was reverse transcribed. Naive, central memory and regulatory T cell samples averaged about 3.4 million reads. Some clones are missing from TCRdb's copy, which holds only in-frame ones; the method was immunoSEQ multiplex PCR. The data contain 130,000 or so clones, 15% to 20% of them singletons. A note on this clone: Its specificity is unknown.

The CDR3 contains 11 residues. The germline CDR1 and CDR2 sequences are MNHEY and SVGAGI. V lost 6 bases to trimming and J lost 2 bases, with 5 bases between them. Sequencing was performed on central memory CD4+ T cells from blood. The V call is TRBV6-5, the J call TRBJ2-7; D gene uncertain. This TCR was sampled from a man under 40 with type 1 diabetes. The CDR3: CASRTTYEQYF. CDR3 nucleotides: TGTGCCAGCAGGACCACCTACGAGCAGTACTTC.